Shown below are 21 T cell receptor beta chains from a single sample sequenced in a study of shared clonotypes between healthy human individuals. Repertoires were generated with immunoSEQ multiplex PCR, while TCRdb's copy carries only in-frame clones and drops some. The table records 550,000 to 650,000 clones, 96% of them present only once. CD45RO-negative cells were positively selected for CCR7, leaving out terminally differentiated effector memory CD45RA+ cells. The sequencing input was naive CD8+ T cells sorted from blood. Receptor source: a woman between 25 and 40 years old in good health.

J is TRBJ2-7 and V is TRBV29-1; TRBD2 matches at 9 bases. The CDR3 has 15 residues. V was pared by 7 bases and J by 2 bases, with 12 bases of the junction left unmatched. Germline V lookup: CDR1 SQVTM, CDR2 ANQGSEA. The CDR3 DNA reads TGCAGCGCCGAAGCTCTGGCGGGAGGGACCTACGAGCAGTACTTC. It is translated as CSAEALAGGTYEQYF.

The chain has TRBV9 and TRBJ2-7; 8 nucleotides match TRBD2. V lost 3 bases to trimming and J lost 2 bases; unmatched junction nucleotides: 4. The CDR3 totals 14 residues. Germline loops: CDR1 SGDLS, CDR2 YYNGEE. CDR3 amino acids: CASSAPGGAYEQYF. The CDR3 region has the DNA TGTGCCAGCAGCGCCCCCGGGGGGGCCTACGAGCAGTACTTC.

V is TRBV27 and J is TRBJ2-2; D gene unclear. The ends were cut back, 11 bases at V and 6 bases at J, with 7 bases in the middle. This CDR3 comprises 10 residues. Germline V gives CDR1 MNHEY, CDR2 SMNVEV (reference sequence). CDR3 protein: CASGAGELFF. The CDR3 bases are TGTGCCTCAGGCGCCGGGGAGCTGTTTTTT.

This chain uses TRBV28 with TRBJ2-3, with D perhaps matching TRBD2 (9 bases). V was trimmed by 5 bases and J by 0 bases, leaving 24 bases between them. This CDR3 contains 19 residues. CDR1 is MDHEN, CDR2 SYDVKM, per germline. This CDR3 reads CASSGTGVSGSLSTDTQYF. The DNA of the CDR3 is TGTGCCAGCAGTGGGACAGGCGTTAGCGGGAGTCTAAGCACAGATACGCAGTATTTT. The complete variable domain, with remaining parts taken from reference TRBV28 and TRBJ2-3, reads DVKVTQSSRYLVKRTGEKVFLECVQDMDHENMFWYRQDPGLGLRLIYFSYDVKMKEKGDIPEGYSVSREKKERFSLILESASTNQTSMYLCASSGTGVSGSLSTDTQYFGPGTRLTVL.

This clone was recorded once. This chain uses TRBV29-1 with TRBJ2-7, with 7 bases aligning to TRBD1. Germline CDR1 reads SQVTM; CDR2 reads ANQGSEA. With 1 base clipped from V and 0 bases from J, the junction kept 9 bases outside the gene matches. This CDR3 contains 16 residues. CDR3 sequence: CSVEGSTGTSSYEQYF. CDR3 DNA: TGCAGCGTTGAAGGCTCGACAGGGACGAGCTCCTACGAGCAGTACTTC.

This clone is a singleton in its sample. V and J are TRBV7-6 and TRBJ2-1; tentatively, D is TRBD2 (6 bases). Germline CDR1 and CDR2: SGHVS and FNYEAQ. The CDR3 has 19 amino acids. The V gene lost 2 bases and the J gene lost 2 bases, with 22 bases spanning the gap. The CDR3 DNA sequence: TGTGCCAGCAGCTTATGGGACCCCGGAGAAACGGGGGCCTACAATGAGCAGTTCTTC. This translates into CASSLWDPGETGAYNEQFF.

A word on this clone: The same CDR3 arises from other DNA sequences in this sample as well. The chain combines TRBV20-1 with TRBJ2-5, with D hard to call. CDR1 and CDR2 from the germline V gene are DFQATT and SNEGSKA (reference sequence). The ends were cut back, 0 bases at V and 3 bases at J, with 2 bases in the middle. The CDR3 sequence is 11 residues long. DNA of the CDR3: TGCAGTGCTAGAGATGAAGAGACCCAGTACTTC. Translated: CSARDEETQYF.

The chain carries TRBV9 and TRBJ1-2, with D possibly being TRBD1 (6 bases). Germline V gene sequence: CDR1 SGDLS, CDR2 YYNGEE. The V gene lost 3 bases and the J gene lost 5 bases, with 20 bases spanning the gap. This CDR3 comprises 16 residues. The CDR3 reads CASSGRTRQDLYGYTF. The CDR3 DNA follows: TGTGCCAGCAGCGGCCGAACCAGACAGGACCTATATGGCTACACCTTC.

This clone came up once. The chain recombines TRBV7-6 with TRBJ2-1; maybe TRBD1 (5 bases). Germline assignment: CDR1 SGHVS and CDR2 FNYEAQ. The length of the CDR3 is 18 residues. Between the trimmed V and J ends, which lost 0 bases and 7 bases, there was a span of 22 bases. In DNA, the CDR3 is TGTGCCAGCAGCTTAGCCCAGCCAGGGTATCTTTCGAGAAATGAGCAGTTCTTC. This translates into CASSLAQPGYLSRNEQFF.

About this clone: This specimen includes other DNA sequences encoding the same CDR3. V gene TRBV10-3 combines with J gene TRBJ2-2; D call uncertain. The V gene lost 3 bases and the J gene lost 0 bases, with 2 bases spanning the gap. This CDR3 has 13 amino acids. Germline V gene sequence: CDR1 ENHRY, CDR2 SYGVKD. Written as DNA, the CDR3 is TGTGCCATCAGTGATACGAACACCGGGGAGCTGTTTTTT. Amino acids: CAISDTNTGELFF.

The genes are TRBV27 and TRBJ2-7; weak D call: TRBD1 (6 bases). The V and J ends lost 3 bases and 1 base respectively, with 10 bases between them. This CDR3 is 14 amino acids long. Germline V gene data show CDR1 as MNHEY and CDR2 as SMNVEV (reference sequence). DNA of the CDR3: TGTGCCAGCAGTTTCGGGACAAAATCCTACGAGCAGTACTTC. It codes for CASSFGTKSYEQYF.

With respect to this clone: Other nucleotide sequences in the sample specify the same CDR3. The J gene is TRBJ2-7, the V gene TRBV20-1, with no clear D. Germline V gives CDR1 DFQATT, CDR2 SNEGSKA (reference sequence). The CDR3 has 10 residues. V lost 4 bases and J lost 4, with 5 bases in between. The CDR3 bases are TGCAGTGCTATAGATTACGAGCAGTACTTC. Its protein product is CSAIDYEQYF.

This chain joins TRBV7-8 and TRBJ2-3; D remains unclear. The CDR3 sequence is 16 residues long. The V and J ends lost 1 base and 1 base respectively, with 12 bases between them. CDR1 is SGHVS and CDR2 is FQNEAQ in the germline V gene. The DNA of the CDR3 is TGTGCCAGCAGCTTAGTCGTTAAAGGAGGCACAGATACGCAGTATTTT. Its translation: CASSLVVKGGTDTQYF.

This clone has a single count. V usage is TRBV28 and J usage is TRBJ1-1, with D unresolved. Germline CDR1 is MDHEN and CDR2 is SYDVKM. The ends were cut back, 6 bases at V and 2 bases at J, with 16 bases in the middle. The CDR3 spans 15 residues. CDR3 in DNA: TGTGCCAGCAGCCAGGCTAGGTCCCCAAACACTGAAGCTTTCTTT. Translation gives CASSQARSPNTEAFF.

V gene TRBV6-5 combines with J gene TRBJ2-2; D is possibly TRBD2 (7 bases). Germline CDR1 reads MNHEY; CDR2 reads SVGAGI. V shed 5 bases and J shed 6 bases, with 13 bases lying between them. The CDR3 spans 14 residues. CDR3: CASSPGGGAGELFF. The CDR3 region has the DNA TGTGCCAGCAGTCCCGGCGGGGGCGCCGGGGAGCTGTTTTTT.

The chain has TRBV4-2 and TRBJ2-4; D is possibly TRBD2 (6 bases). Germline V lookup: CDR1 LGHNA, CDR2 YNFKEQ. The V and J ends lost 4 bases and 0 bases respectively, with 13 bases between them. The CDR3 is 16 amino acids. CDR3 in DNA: TGTGCCAGCAGCCGTAGCGGTGCGGAAGCCAAAAACATTCAGTACTTC. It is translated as CASSRSGAEAKNIQYF.

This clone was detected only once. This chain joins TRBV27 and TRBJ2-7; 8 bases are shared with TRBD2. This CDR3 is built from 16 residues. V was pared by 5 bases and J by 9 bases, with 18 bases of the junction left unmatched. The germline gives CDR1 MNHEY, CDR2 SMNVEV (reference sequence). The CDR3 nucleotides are TGTGCCAGCAGTCCCCACCCACTAGCGGTCCTCCCTGGGCAGTACTTC. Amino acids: CASSPHPLAVLPGQYF.

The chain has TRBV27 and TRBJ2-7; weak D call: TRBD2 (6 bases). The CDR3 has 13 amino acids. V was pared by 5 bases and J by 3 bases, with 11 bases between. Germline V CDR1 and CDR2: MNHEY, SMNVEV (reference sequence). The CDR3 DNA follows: TGTGCCAGCAGTCTGGGACTGTTCTACGAGCAGTACTTC. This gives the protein CASSLGLFYEQYF.

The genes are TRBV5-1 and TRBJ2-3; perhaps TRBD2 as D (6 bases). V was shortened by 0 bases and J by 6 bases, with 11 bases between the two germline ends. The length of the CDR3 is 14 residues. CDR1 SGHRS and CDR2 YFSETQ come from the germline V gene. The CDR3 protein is CASSLGREKDTQYF. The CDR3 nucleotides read TGCGCCAGCAGCTTGGGACGGGAGAAGGATACGCAGTATTTT.

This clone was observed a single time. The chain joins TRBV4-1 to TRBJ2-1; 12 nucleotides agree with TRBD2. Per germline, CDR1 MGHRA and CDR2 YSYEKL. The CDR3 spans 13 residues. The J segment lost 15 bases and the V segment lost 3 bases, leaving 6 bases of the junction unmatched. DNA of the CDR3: TGCGCCAGCAGCCAGCAGACTAGCGGGGGCCCGTTCTTC. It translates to CASSQQTSGGPFF.

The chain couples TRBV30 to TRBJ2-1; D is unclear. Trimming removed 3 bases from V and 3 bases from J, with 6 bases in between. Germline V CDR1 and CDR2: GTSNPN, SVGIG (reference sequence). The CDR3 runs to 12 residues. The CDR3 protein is CAWRGFYNEQFF. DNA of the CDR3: TGTGCCTGGAGGGGGTTCTACAATGAGCAGTTCTTC.